This entry describes one T cell receptor (beta chain). Source study methods: Nucleated cell counts were estimated from reference gene primer amplification. Measured with immunoSEQ multiplex PCR; TCRdb has only the in-frame clones, and not every one. V and J calls and clone size are as listed in that table; D and trimming were resolved from the DNA. The sample has some 190,000 clones, roughly 82% seen once; the top ten hold 4.5% to 6.5%. This specimen belongs to a study of blood T cell repertoires in COVID-19. Cohorts were assigned according to the clinical history that participants reported. The source of this sequence is a man in his forties or fifties with acute COVID-19. The sample taken for sequencing was PBMCs or T cells enriched from blood (not recorded which).

DNA for the CDR3: TGCGCCAGCAGCTCACAGACAGGTCTTACCTACGAGCAGTACTTC. Translating gives CASSSQTGLTYEQYF. This rearrangement joins TRBV5-1 to TRBJ2-7; tentative D call: TRBD1 (6 bases). This CDR3 has 15 residues. Germline V gene sequence: CDR1 SGHRS, CDR2 YFSETQ. V was clipped by 3 bases and J by 2 bases, with 15 bases between them.